Below, 14 T cell receptor beta chains from the same sample are listed, as sequenced in a study of blood T cell repertoires in COVID-19. Assay used: immunoSEQ multiplex PCR; TCRdb lists only in-frame clones, some missing. The table shows fewer than 200,000 clones, with over 80% occurring only once. Sequencing input: PBMCs or T cells enriched from blood (not recorded which). All receptors come from a woman aged 50 to 65 who had recovered from COVID-19.

The chain employs TRBV6-5 and TRBJ2-3; D remains ambiguous. V was trimmed by 6 bases and J by 6 bases, leaving 7 bases between them. The CDR3 loop spans 11 amino acids. Germline CDR1 and CDR2: MNHEY and SVGAGI. In DNA form, the CDR3 reads TGTGCCAGCAGGCGGTTGGATACGCAGTATTTT. Translating gives CASRRLDTQYF.

This chain joins TRBV5-5 and TRBJ1-1; D is perhaps TRBD1 (6 bases). The CDR3 extends over 13 amino acids. Trimming cost V 4 bases and J 6 bases, with 13 bases left between them. The germline CDR1 and CDR2 sequences are SGHKS and YYEKEE (reference sequence). The CDR3 DNA reads TGTGCCAGCAGCGGCCCAGGGGCCCCTGAAGCTTTCTTT. Translating gives CASSGPGAPEAFF. Drawing the rest from reference TRBV5-5 and TRBJ1-1, the complete variable domain is DAGVTQSPTHLIKTRGQQVTLRCSPISGHKSVSWYQQVLGQGPQFIFQYYEKEERGRGNFPDRFSARQFPNYSSELNVNALLLGDSALYLCASSGPGAPEAFFGQGTRLTVV.

This chain connects TRBV5-1 to TRBJ2-3; D is perhaps TRBD2 (7 bases). This CDR3 is 17 amino acids long. CDR1 and CDR2 (germline): SGHRS, YFSETQ. Between the trimmed V and J ends, which lost 4 bases and 5 bases, there was a span of 23 bases. The CDR3 spells CASSTWGGGQLVDTQYF. As DNA, the CDR3 is TGCGCCAGCAGCACCTGGGGCGGGGGCCAGCTTGTAGATACGCAGTATTTT.

The chain recombines TRBV28 with TRBJ1-2; D ambiguous. CDR3 size: 14 residues. V lost 7 bases, J lost 8 bases, and 20 bases lay in between. Germline V CDR1 and CDR2: MDHEN, SYDVKM. CDR3 sequence reads: CASNEDPRVYGYTF. CDR3 DNA sequence: TGTGCCAGCAACGAGGACCCGAGGGTCTACGGCTACACCTTC.

This clone was picked up one time. The V and J genes are TRBV2 and TRBJ1-1; tentative D call: TRBD1 (5 bases). CDR3 length: 13 residues. The V and J ends lost 7 bases and 3 bases respectively, with 12 bases between them. Germline V gene lookup returns CDR1 SNHLY and CDR2 FYNNEI. In nucleotides, the CDR3 is TGTGCCAGCAAAAGGGGCGGAGACACTGAAGCTTTCTTT. This sequence encodes CASKRGGDTEAFF.

This rearrangement joins TRBV5-1 to TRBJ2-2; tentatively, D is TRBD1 (5 bases). V was shortened by 1 base and J by 6 bases, with 10 bases between the two germline ends. Germline loops: CDR1 SGHRS, CDR2 YFSETQ. This CDR3 has 14 amino acids. CDR3 in amino acids: CASSLFGAAGELFF. CDR3 sequence (DNA): TGCGCCAGCAGCTTGTTTGGGGCCGCCGGGGAGCTGTTTTTT.

The chain combines TRBV7-8 with TRBJ1-4; D gene ambiguous. The CDR3 spans 15 residues. V lost 1 base, J lost 4 bases, and 10 bases lay in between. Germline assignment: CDR1 SGHVS and CDR2 FQNEAQ. This CDR3 is CASSLEGGVNEKLFF. As DNA, the CDR3 is TGTGCCAGCAGCTTAGAGGGAGGCGTTAATGAAAAACTGTTTTTT.

This clone was seen a single time. The rearrangement links TRBV5-1 to TRBJ2-3, with D possibly matching TRBD2 (6 bases). V lost 1 base to trimming and J lost 1 base, with 10 bases between them. The CDR3 has 15 residues. The germline V gene encodes CDR1 SGHRS and CDR2 YFSETQ. The CDR3 loop reads CASSLTSPRTDTQYF. The DNA of the CDR3 is TGCGCCAGCAGCTTGACTAGCCCACGCACAGATACGCAGTATTTT. Looking up the rest from reference TRBV5-1 and TRBJ2-3 gives the full variable domain: KAGVTQTPRYLIKTRGQQVTLSCSPISGHRSVSWYQQTPGQGLQFLFEYFSETQRNKGNFPGRFSGRQFSNSRSEMNVSTLELGDSALYLCASSLTSPRTDTQYFGPGTRLTVL.

The chain joins TRBV5-1 to TRBJ1-5; D unclear. V lost 1 base to trimming and J lost 2 bases, with 10 bases between them. The CDR3 runs to 15 residues. Germline CDR1 reads SGHRS; CDR2 reads YFSETQ. The CDR3 loop is CASSLTAGGNQPQHF. The DNA of the CDR3 is TGCGCCAGCAGCTTGACGGCTGGAGGCAATCAGCCCCAGCATTTT.

The J gene is TRBJ1-2, the V gene TRBV4-3; D unclear. The CDR3 loop spans 15 amino acids. The germline V and J ends were trimmed by 4 bases and 2 bases, with 14 bases remaining between them. The V gene's germline CDR1 is LGHNA and CDR2 YSLEER. The CDR3 sequence is CASSPFLGGNYGYTF. CDR3 sequence (DNA): TGCGCCAGCAGCCCCTTCCTGGGAGGAAACTATGGCTACACCTTC.

The rearrangement links TRBV29-1 to TRBJ1-1, with D perhaps TRBD1 (5 bases). Trimming shortened V by 7 bases and J by 5 bases, and 14 bases separated the two germline ends. Per germline, CDR1 SQVTM and CDR2 ANQGSEA. The CDR3 sequence is 12 residues long. The CDR3 loop reads CSASRVGTEAFF. In DNA, the CDR3 is TGCAGCGCCAGCAGGGTGGGGACTGAAGCTTTCTTT.

V usage is TRBV2 and J usage is TRBJ1-6; 8 bases map to TRBD1. The CDR3 spans 14 residues. Germline-derived CDR1 and CDR2 are SNHLY and FYNNEI. The junction had 6 bases not matched to a gene; V was cut back by 7 bases and J by 7 bases. CDR3 amino acids: CASKKTGVNSPLHF. The DNA for the CDR3 is TGTGCCAGCAAGAAGACAGGGGTGAATTCACCCCTCCACTTT.

CDR3 DNA sequence: TGTGCCAGCAGCCGGGACAGGGGGCCTTTCGGGGAGCTGTTTTTT. This sequence encodes CASSRDRGPFGELFF. The chain uses TRBV6-5 and TRBJ2-2, with 12 bases fitting TRBD1. The trim removed 6 bases at V and 7 bases at J, leaving 6 bases unmatched. This CDR3 is built from 15 residues. The germline gives CDR1 MNHEY, CDR2 SVGAGI.

J is TRBJ1-2 and V is TRBV6-5, with D possibly TRBD1 on 5 matching bases. CDR1 and CDR2 (germline): MNHEY, SVGAGI. The V and J ends lost 0 bases and 6 bases respectively, with 11 bases between them. There are 14 residues in the CDR3. In DNA form, the CDR3 reads TGTGCCAGCAGTTACTCGCGCAGGGTCCATGGCTACACCTTC. Its protein is CASSYSRRVHGYTF.